This TCR beta chain was found in a study of T cell changes during pregnancy in multiple sclerosis. Using immunoSEQ multiplex PCR, the repertoire was profiled, and TCRdb retains in-frame clones only, with some absent. This sample yields 20,000 to 25,000 clones, of which around 93% are seen a single time; less than 7.5% belongs to the top ten. Germline CDR1 and CDR2: MGHRA and YSYEKL. This CDR3 is built from 14 residues. With 3 bases clipped from V and 4 bases from J, the junction kept 4 bases outside the gene matches. The source is a female donor with multiple sclerosis, enrolled in a pregnancy study. The chain carries TRBV4-1 and TRBJ1-2; 8 nucleotides agree with TRBD1. Sequenced material: CD8+ T cells from peripheral blood mononuclear cells, taken in the third trimester of pregnancy. The CDR3 sequence: CASSQDREIYGYTF. CDR3 coding DNA: TGCGCCAGCAGCCAGGACAGGGAAATCTATGGCTACACCTTC.